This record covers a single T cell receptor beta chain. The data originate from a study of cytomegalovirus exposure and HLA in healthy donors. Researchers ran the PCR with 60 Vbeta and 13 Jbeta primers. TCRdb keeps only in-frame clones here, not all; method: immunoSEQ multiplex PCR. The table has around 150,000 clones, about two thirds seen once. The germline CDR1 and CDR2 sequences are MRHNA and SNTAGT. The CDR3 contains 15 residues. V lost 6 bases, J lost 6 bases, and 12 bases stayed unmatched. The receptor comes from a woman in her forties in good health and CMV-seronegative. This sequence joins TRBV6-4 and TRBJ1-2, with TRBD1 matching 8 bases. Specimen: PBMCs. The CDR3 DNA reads TGTGCCAGCAGGGGCCCCAGGGGGCGGACGAATGGCTACACCTTC. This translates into CASRGPRGRTNGYTF.